The clone carrying this TCR beta chain was counted at least ten times. This sample was included in a study of metastatic and nonmetastatic thyroid tumors. Patients had received no treatment of any kind before thyroid surgery. TCRdb used MiXCR to call clones anew from the PCR reads. The sample contains about 20,000 clones, roughly 27% of which appear only once. The clonotype originates from a male donor with papillary thyroid cancer or a benign thyroid nodule (not recorded which). Some clones in this sample may be carry-over from other donors' samples. The specimen sequenced was tumor tissue.

CDR3 residues: CSVEDFRDSTDTQYF. The CDR3 nucleotides are TGCAGCGTTGAAGATTTTAGGGATAGCACAGATACGCAGTATTTT. The J gene is TRBJ2-3, the V gene TRBV29-1, with D hard to call. With 0 bases removed from V and 0 bases from J, the gap between germline ends came to 10 bases. The CDR3 is 15 residues long. Germline V gene data show CDR1 as SQVTM and CDR2 as ANQGSEA.